A selection of T cell receptor beta chains follows, all from one sample in a study of long-term antiretroviral therapy in people with HIV. Profiled with immunoSEQ multiplex PCR; TCRdb holds only in-frame clones, not every one. The data show approximately 13,000 clones, about 87% seen once. Specimen: unsorted PBMCs, collected 2.1 years after starting antiretroviral therapy. These receptors all stem from a woman aged 40 to 55 with HIV. Both conserved end residues are part of each CDR3. D genes are given only for firm matches. Clone sizes are given selectively: once, few, many, or a class where the clone is expanded.

j_gene	abundance	v_gene	d_gene	CDR3aa	CDR3nt
TRBJ1-6	-	TRBV4-3	TRBD1	CASSRKTNEGARNSPLHF	TGCGCCAGCAGCCGAAAAACTAACGAGGGGGCGCGTAATTCACCCCTCCACTTT
TRBJ1-4	-	TRBV30	-	CASQTGAPWEKLFF	TGTGCCTCCCAAACAGGTGCGCCTTGGGAAAAACTGTTTTTT
TRBJ2-4	-	TRBV5-4	TRBD2	CASSLGIGGGAGANIQYF	TGTGCCAGCAGCTTGGGCATCGGCGGGGGGGCCGGGGCAAACATTCAGTACTTC
TRBJ2-6	-	TRBV6-5	-	CASSSPGANVLTF	TGTGCCAGCTCATCCCCTGGGGCCAACGTCCTGACTTTC
TRBJ2-7	-	TRBV6-5	-	CASSLDGGYEQYF	TGTGCCAGCAGCCTGGATGGGGGCTACGAGCAGTACTTC
TRBJ1-2	-	TRBV5-1	-	CASSPGSPNYGYTF	TGCGCCAGCAGCCCCGGGTCACCAAACTATGGCTACACCTTC
TRBJ1-1	-	TRBV5-4	-	CASSPGRWSSRYTEAFF	TGTGCCAGCAGCCCTGGTCGGTGGAGCTCCAGGTACACTGAAGCTTTCTTT
TRBJ2-5	-	TRBV29-1	-	CSIRTSGLRETQYF	TGCAGCATCCGGACGTCTGGGTTGCGAGAGACCCAGTACTTC
TRBJ1-1	-	TRBV5-1	-	CASSPTGPMNTEAFF	TGCGCCAGCAGCCCGACAGGACCCATGAACACTGAAGCTTTCTTT
TRBJ1-1	-	TRBV7-9	-	CASSLPAGASLGEAFF	TGTGCCAGCAGCCTACCAGCAGGGGCTTCGTTAGGGGAAGCTTTCTTT
TRBJ2-3	-	TRBV5-1	TRBD1	CASRTGTGPTDTQYF	TGCGCCAGCAGGACCGGGACAGGTCCCACAGATACGCAGTATTTT
TRBJ2-1	-	TRBV6-1	TRBD1	CASSERQGWEQFF	TGTGCCAGCAGTGAGAGACAGGGGTGGGAGCAGTTCTTC
TRBJ1-5	-	TRBV19	-	CASSKTGAGQPQHF	TGTGCCAGTAGTAAAACAGGAGCGGGTCAGCCCCAGCATTTT
TRBJ2-5	-	TRBV5-1	-	CASSLTGGTQYF	TGCGCCAGCAGCTTGACCGGAGGGACCCAGTACTTC
TRBJ1-5	few	TRBV11-2	-	CASSLESNQPQHF	TGTGCCAGCAGCTTAGAGAGCAATCAGCCCCAGCATTTT
TRBJ1-3	-	TRBV7-9	-	CASSLYLGPSGNTIYF	TGTGCCAGCAGCTTATATCTGGGACCCTCTGGAAACACCATATATTTT
TRBJ1-1	-	TRBV10-3	-	CAISEGRGNTEAFF	TGTGCCATCAGTGAGGGGCGGGGTAACACTGAAGCTTTCTTT
TRBJ2-7	once	TRBV10-2	TRBD2	CASSAGLAGGLKYEQYF	TGCGCCAGCAGCGCCGGACTAGCGGGGGGATTAAAATACGAGCAGTACTTC
TRBJ2-5	-	TRBV2	-	CASSTGTSGQETQYF	TGTGCCAGCAGCACAGGGACTTCGGGGCAAGAGACCCAGTACTTC